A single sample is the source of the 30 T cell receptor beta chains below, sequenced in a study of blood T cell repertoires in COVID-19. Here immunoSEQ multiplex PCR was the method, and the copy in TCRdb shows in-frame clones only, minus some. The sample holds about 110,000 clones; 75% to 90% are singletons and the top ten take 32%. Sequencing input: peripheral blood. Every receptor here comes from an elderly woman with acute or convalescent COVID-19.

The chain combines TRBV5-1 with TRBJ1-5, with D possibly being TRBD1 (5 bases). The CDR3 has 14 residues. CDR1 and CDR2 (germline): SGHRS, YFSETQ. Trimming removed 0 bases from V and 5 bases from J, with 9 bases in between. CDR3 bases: TGCGCCAGCAGCTTGGGCCAGGGCGATCAGCCCCAGCATTTT. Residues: CASSLGQGDQPQHF.

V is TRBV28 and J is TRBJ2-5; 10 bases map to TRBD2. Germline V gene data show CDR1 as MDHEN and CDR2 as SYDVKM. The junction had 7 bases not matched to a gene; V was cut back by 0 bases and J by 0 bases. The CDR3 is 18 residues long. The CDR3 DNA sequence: TGTGCCAGCAGTTTATGGCTAGCGGGGGCCTTGTACCAAGAGACCCAGTACTTC. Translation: CASSLWLAGALYQETQYF.

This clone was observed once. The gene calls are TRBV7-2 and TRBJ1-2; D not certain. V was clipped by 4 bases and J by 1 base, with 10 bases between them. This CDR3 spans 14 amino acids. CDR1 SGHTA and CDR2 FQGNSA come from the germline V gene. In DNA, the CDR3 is TGTGCCAGCAGCTCCAGAAACGATAACTATGGCTACACCTTC. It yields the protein CASSSRNDNYGYTF.

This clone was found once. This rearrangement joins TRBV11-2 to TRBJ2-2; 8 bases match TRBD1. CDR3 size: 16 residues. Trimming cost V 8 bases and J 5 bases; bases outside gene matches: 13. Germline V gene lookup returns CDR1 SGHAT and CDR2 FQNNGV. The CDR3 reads CASERLRTGSTGELFF. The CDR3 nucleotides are TGTGCCAGCGAGCGCTTGCGGACAGGGTCTACCGGGGAGCTGTTTTTT. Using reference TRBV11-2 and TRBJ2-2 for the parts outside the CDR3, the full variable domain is EAGVAQSPRYKIIEKRQSVAFWCNPISGHATLYWYQQILGQGPKLLIQFQNNGVVDDSQLPKDRFSAERLKGVDSTLKIQPAKLEDSAVYLCASERLRTGSTGELFFGEGSRLTVL.

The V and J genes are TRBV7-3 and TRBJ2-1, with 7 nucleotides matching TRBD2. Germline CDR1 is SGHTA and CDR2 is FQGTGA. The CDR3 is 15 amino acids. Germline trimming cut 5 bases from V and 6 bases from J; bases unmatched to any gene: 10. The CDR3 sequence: CASSPSAGVVNEQFF. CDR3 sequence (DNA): TGTGCCAGCAGCCCCTCTGCGGGGGTTGTCAATGAGCAGTTCTTC.

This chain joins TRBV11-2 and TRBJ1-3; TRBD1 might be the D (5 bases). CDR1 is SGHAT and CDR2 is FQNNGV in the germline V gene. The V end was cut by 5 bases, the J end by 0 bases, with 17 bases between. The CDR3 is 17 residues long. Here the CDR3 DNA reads TGTGCCAGCAGCCCACTGGCGACAGTTTACTCTGGAAACACCATATATTTT. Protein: CASSPLATVYSGNTIYF.

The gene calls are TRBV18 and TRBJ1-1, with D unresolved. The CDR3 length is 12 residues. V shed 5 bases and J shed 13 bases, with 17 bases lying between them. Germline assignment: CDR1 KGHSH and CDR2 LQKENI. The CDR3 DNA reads TGTGCCAGCTCAACCGACGGGAGGCTAGGTTTCTTT. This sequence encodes CASSTDGRLGFF. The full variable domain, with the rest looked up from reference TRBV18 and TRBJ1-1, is NAGVMQNPRHLVRRRGQEARLRCSPMKGHSHVYWYRQLPEEGLKFMVYLQKENIIDESGMPKERFSAEFPKEGPSILRIQQVVRGDSAAYFCASSTDGRLGFFGQGTRLTVV.

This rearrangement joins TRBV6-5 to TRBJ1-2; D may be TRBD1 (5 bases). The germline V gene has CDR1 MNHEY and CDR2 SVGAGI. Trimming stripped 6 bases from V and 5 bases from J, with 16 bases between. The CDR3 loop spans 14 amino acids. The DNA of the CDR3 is TGTGCCAGCAGGTCCCGGGGGGTCGGGTATGGCTACACCTTC. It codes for CASRSRGVGYGYTF.

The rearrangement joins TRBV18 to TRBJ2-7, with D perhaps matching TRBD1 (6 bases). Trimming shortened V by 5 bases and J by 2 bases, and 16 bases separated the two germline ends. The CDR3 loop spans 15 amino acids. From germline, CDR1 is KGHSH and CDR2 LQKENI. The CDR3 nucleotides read TGTGCCAGCTCAAGCGAATCGACAGGACCCTACGAGCAGTACTTC. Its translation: CASSSESTGPYEQYF.

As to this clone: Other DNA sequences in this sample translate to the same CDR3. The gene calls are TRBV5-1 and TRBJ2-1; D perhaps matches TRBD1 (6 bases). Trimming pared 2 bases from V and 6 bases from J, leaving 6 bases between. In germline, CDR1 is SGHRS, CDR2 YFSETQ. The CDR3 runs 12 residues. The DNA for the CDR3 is TGCGCCAGCAGCTTAGGGGGCAATGAGCAGTTCTTC. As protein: CASSLGGNEQFF. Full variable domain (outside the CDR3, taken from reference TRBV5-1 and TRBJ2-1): KAGVTQTPRYLIKTRGQQVTLSCSPISGHRSVSWYQQTPGQGLQFLFEYFSETQRNKGNFPGRFSGRQFSNSRSEMNVSTLELGDSALYLCASSLGGNEQFFGPGTRLTVL.

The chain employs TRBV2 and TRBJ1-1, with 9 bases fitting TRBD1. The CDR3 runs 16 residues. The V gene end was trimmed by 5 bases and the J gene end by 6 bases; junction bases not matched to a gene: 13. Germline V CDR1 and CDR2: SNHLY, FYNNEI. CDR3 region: CASSQDRGVGNAEAFF. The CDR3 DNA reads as TGTGCCAGCAGTCAGGACAGGGGAGTTGGTAACGCTGAAGCTTTCTTT. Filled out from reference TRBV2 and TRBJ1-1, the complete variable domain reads EPEVTQTPSHQVTQMGQEVILRCVPISNHLYFYWYRQILGQKVEFLVSFYNNEISEKSEIFDDQFSVERPDGSNFTLKIRSTKLEDSAMYFCASSQDRGVGNAEAFFGQGTRLTVV.

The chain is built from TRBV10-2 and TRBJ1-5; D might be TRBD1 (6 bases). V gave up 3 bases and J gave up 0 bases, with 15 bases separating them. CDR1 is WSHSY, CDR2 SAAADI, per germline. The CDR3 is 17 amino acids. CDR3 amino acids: CASSDLGTRNSNQPQHF. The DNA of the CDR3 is TGCGCCAGCAGTGATTTAGGGACAAGAAATAGCAATCAGCCCCAGCATTTT.

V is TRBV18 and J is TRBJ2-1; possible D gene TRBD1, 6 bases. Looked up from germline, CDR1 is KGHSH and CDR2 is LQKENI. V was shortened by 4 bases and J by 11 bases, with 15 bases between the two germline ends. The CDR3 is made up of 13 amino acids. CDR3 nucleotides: TGTGCCAGCTCACAACCCTCGACAGGCAAGCAGTTCTTC. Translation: CASSQPSTGKQFF.

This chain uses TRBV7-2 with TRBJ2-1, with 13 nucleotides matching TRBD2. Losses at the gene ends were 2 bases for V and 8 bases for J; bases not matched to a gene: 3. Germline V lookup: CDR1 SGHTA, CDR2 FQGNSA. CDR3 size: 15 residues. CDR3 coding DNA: TGTGCCAGCAGCTTAAGACTAGCGGGGGGCTATGAGCAGTTCTTC. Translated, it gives CASSLRLAGGYEQFF. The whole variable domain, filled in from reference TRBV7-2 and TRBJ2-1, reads GAGVSQSPSNKVTEKGKDVELRCDPISGHTALYWYRQSLGQGLEFLIYFQGNSAPDKSGLPSDRFSAERTGGSVSTLTIQRTQQEDSAVYLCASSLRLAGGYEQFFGPGTRLTVL.

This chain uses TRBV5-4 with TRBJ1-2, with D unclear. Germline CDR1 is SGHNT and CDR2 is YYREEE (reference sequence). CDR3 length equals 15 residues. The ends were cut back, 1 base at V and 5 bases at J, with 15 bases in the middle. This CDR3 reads CASSLFWSGKYGYTF. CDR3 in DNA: TGTGCCAGCAGCTTGTTCTGGTCGGGGAAATATGGCTACACCTTC.

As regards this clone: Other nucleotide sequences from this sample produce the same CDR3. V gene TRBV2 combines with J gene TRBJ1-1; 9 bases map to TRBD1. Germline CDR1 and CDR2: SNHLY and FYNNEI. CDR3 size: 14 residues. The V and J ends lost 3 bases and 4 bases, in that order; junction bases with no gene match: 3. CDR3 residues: CASSEDRGGTEAFF. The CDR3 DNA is TGTGCCAGCAGTGAGGACAGGGGAGGCACTGAAGCTTTCTTT.

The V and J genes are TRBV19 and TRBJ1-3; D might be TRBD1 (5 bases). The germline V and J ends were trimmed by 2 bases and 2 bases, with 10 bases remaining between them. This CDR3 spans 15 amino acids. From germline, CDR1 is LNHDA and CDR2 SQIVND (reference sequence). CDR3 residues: CASSIQGLAGNTIYF. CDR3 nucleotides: TGTGCCAGTAGTATACAGGGTTTGGCTGGAAACACCATATATTTT.

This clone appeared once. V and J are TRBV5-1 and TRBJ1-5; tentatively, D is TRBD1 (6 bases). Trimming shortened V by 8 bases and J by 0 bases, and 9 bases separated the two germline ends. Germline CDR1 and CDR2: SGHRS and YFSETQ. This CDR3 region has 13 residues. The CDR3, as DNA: TGCGCCAGTAAGGACAGTAGCAATCAGCCCCAGCATTTT. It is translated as CASKDSSNQPQHF.

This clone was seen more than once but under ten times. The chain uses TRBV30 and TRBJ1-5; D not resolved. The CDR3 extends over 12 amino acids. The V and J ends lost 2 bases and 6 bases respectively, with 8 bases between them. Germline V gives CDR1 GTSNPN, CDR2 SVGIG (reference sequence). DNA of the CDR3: TGTGCCTGGAGTCTGCCAGGTCAGCCCCAGCATTTT. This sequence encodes CAWSLPGQPQHF. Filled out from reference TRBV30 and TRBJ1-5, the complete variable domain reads SQTIHQWPATLVQPVGSPLSLECTVEGTSNPNLYWYRQAAGRGLQLLFYSVGIGQISSEVPQNLSASRPQDRQFILSSKKLLLSDSGFYLCAWSLPGQPQHFGDGTRLSIL.

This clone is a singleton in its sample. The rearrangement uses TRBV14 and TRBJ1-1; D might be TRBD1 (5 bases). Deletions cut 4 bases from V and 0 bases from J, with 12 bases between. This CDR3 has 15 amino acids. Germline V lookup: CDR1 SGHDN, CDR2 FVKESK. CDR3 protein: CASSRTPNMNTEAFF. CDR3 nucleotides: TGTGCCAGCAGCCGGACACCCAACATGAACACTGAAGCTTTCTTT. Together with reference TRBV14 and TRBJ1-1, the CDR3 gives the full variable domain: EAGVTQFPSHSVIEKGQTVTLRCDPISGHDNLYWYRRVMGKEIKFLLHFVKESKQDESGMPNNRFLAERTGGTYSTLKVQPAELEDSGVYFCASSRTPNMNTEAFFGQGTRLTVV.

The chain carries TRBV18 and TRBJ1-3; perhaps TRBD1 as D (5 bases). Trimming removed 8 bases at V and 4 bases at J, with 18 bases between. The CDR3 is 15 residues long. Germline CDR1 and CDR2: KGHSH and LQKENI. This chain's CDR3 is CASLLWGDPGNTIYF. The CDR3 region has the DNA TGTGCCAGCCTGTTGTGGGGGGATCCAGGAAACACCATATATTTT.

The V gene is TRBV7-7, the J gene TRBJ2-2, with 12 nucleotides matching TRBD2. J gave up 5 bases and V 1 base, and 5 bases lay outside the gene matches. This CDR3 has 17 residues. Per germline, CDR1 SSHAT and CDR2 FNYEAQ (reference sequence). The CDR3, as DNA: TGTGCCAGCAGCTTAGGACTAGCGGGGGCCGGAACCGGGGAGCTGTTTTTT. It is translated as CASSLGLAGAGTGELFF. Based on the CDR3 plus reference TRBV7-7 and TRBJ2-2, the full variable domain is GAGVSQSPRYKVTKRGQDVTLRCDPISSHATLYWYQQALGQGPEFLTYFNYEAQPDKSGLPSDRFSAERPEGSISTLTIQRTEQRDSAMYRCASSLGLAGAGTGELFFGEGSRLTVL.

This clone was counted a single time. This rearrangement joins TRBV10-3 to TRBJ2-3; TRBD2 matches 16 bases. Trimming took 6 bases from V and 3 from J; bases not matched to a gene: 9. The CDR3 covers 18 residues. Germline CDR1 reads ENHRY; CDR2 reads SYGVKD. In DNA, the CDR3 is TGTGCCATCAGCCGTGGGACTAGCGGGGGGGCAGTAACAGATACGCAGTATTTT. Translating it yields CAISRGTSGGAVTDTQYF.

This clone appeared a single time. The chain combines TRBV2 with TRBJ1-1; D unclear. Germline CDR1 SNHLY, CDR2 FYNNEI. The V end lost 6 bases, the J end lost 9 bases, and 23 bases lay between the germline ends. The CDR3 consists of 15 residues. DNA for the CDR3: TGTGCCAGCAGGAAACGGGAGTTAGTGCCCCCACAAGCTTTCTTT. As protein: CASRKRELVPPQAFF.

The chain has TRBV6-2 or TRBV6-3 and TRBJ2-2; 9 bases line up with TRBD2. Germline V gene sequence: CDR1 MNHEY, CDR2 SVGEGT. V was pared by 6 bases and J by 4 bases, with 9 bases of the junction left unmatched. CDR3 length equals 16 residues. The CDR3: CASSIGSGGFTGELFF. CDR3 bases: TGTGCCAGCAGCATAGGGAGCGGGGGGTTCACCGGGGAGCTGTTTTTT.

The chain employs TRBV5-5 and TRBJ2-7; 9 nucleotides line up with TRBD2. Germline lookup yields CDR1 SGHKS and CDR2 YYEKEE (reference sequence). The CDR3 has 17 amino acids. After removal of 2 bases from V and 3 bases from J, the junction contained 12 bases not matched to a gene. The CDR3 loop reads CASSFRGTLAGNYEQYF. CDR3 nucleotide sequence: TGTGCCAGCAGCTTTCGCGGGACTCTAGCGGGGAACTACGAGCAGTACTTC.

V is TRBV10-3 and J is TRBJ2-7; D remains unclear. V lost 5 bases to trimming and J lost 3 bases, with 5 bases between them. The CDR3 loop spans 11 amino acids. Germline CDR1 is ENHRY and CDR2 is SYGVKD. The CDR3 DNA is TGTGCCATCAGTTTCAACTACGAGCAGTACTTC. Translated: CAISFNYEQYF.

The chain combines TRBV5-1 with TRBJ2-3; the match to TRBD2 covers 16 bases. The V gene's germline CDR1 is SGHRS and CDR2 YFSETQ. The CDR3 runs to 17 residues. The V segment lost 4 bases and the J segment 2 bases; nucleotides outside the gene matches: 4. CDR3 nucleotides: TGCGCCAGCAGCCAAGGGACTAGCGGGGGGGCCACAGATACGCAGTATTTT. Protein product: CASSQGTSGGATDTQYF.

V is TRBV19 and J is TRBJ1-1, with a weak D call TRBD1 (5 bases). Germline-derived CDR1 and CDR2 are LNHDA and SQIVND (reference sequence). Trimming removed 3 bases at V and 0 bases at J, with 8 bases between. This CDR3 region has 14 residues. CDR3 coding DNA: TGTGCCAGTAGTATGGAGGGGTTGAACACTGAAGCTTTCTTT. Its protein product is CASSMEGLNTEAFF.

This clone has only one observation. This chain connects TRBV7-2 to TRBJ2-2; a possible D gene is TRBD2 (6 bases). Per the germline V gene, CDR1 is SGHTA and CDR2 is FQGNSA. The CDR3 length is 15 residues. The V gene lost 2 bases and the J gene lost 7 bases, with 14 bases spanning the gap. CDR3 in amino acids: CASSLYGGWVGELFF. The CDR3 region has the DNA TGTGCCAGCAGCTTATACGGGGGTTGGGTCGGGGAGCTGTTTTTT.